The present T cell receptor (beta chain) was sequenced within a study of CD8+CD57+ T cells in acquired aplastic anemia. Study summary: Sorted CD4+ and CD8+ cells gave an average of approximately 3 ug of DNA. Healthy donors gave roughly 9.9 million reads on average for CD4+ cells. Points from the study as a whole: The study identified roughly 29 CD8+ CDR3 sequences shared by patients and controls.

This clonotype occurred a few times. The antigen is undetermined. Trimming took 3 bases from V and 2 from J, leaving 11 bases between them. The CDR3 spans 14 residues. Germline CDR1 and CDR2: SNHLY and FYNNEI. The TCR beta profiling, which covered VDJ combination and CDR3 sequence, was carried out using genomic DNA as the template. TCRdb independently ran MiXCR on the reads; one entry per CDR3 protein. Altogether under 200,000 distinct CDR3 sequences are present, around 60% being singletons, with the ten largest covering about 41%. The rearrangement joins TRBV2 to TRBJ2-7; D possibly corresponds to TRBD1 (6 bases). The clonotype comes from a human donor in good health. Material for sequencing was sorted CD4+, CD8+, or CD8+CD57+ T cells (not recorded which) from PBMCs. The DNA for the CDR3 is TGTGCCAGCAGTGAGTTGACAGGAGCCTACGAGCAGTACTTC. It specifies CASSELTGAYEQYF.